One and the same sample provided the 3 T cell receptor beta chains below, sequenced in a study of liver allograft versus peripheral blood T cells (TCRdb year 2020). About the full investigation: T cell receptor repertoires present within transplanted livers were compared with repertoires in the peripheral blood of liver transplant recipients.

Sequencing instrument: Illumina MiSeq. The public reads were reanalyzed by TCRdb: fastp trimming at Q25, MiXCR alignment, in-frame beta chains only. Each CDR3 protein appears once, grouped with its most common genes and DNA. The sample profile shows over 3,000 distinct CDR3 sequences; over 12% of them were found once. The ten largest clonotypes hold over 4% of the sample. The receptor set was obtained from a human patient who had a liver transplant. The graft donor may be the source of some T cells after a transplant.

In this sample, this clonotype turned up many times. The chain combines TRBV28 with TRBJ2-3; unclear D gene. CDR3 length: 12 amino acids. Looked up from germline, CDR1 is MDHEN and CDR2 is SYDVKM. Trimming removed 6 bases from V and 0 bases from J, with 4 bases in between. The CDR3 coding sequence is TGTGCCAGCAGGCTGAGCACAGATACGCAGTATTTT. It codes for CASRLSTDTQYF.

This clonotype came up many times. This sequence joins TRBV5-6 and TRBJ2-5; D is unclear. The CDR3 has 14 amino acids. Germline V gives CDR1 SGHDT, CDR2 YYEEEE. V lost 0 bases and J lost 5, with 11 bases in between. CDR3 bases: TGTGCCAGCAGCTTGGCCGAGTTGGGCGAGACCCAGTACTTC. It encodes CASSLAELGETQYF.

This clonotype is categorized as medium-sized. The chain recombines TRBV28 with TRBJ1-5; D is uncertain. Germline V CDR1 and CDR2: MDHEN, SYDVKM. V lost 3 bases and J 6 bases, leaving 18 bases between the germline ends. This CDR3 has 16 amino acids. The CDR3 here is CASSFLGRIRVQPQHF. Written as DNA, the CDR3 is TGTGCCAGCAGTTTCCTTGGGAGAATAAGGGTTCAGCCCCAGCATTTT.